These T cell receptor beta chains were read from a single sample in a study of T cell responses to AZD1222 COVID-19 vaccine. TCRdb's copy holds only in-frame clones and misses some; the assay was immunoSEQ multiplex PCR. The sample lists 80,000 to 100,000 clones, roughly 90% occurring once. Sequenced here: peripheral blood, sampled on day 0 of AZD1222 vaccination. These receptors originate from an adult in good health. CDR3s include the opening cysteine and the closing phenylalanine or tryptophan. The D gene is left open where the match is weak. Some rows mark clone size as missing; the rest say once, few, many or name a class of expanded clone.

clone_size	v_call	j_call	d_call	cdr3_aa	cdr3_nt
.	TRBV28	TRBJ1-2	.	CASSLSFYGYTF	TGTGCCAGCAGTTTATCCTTCTATGGCTACACCTTC
.	TRBV5-1	TRBJ1-1	TRBD1	CASSWTGDNPEAFF	TGCGCCAGCAGCTGGACAGGGGATAACCCTGAAGCTTTCTTT
.	TRBV3-1/TRBV3-2	TRBJ2-1	.	CASSQGTGRTNEQFF	TGTGCCAGCAGCCAAGGGACGGGACGGACGAATGAGCAGTTCTTC
.	TRBV5-1	TRBJ2-7	.	CASSLVQGSYEQYF	TGCGCCAGCAGCTTGGTACAGGGAAGCTACGAGCAGTACTTC
once	TRBV7-2	TRBJ2-7	.	CASSLMGGKSSYEQYF	TGTGCCAGCAGCTTAATGGGGGGCAAAAGCTCCTACGAGCAGTACTTC
once	TRBV11-2	TRBJ1-2	.	CASSARDSYGYTF	TGTGCCAGCAGCGCCAGGGATAGCTATGGCTACACCTTC
.	TRBV7-2	TRBJ2-7	.	CASSPQSGTYEQYF	TGTGCCAGCAGCCCCCAATCCGGGACCTACGAGCAGTACTTC
once	TRBV28	TRBJ1-2	TRBD1	CASRGQEGIYGYTF	TGTGCCAGCAGGGGACAGGAGGGGATCTATGGCTACACCTTC
.	TRBV7-2	TRBJ1-5	.	CASSEFSNQPQHF	TGTGCCAGCAGTGAGTTTAGCAATCAGCCCCAGCATTTT
.	TRBV28	TRBJ1-5	.	CASSPLGALNQPQHF	TGTGCCAGCAGTCCTCTGGGGGCACTGAATCAGCCCCAGCATTTT
once	TRBV5-4	TRBJ2-1	.	CASSLGGASYNEQFF	TGTGCCAGCAGCTTGGGGGGGGCCTCCTACAATGAGCAGTTCTTC
.	TRBV9	TRBJ2-7	TRBD2	CASSVGASGRSYEQYF	TGTGCCAGCAGCGTAGGGGCTAGCGGGAGGAGCTACGAGCAGTACTTC
.	TRBV19	TRBJ1-5	.	CASGGVDQSNQPQHF	TGTGCCTCGGGCGGGGTGGACCAGAGCAATCAGCCCCAGCATTTT
once	TRBV30	TRBJ2-7	TRBD1	CAWSDGTGGSYEQYF	TGTGCCTGGAGTGACGGGACAGGGGGCTCCTACGAGCAGTACTTC
few	TRBV15	TRBJ1-2	TRBD1	CATSRDLEGANYGYTF	TGTGCCACCAGCAGAGACCTGGAGGGGGCGAACTATGGCTACACCTTC
.	TRBV14	TRBJ2-5	TRBD2	CASSQFGRWGTSGRGQTQYF	TGTGCCAGCAGCCAGTTTGGCAGGTGGGGGACTAGCGGGAGAGGACAGACCCAGTACTTC
.	TRBV6-2/TRBV6-3	TRBJ2-5	.	CASSYVVVGTQYF	TGTGCCAGCAGTTACGTTGTCGTGGGGACCCAGTACTTC
.	TRBV10-3	TRBJ1-2	TRBD1	CAISEPDRAAYGYTF	TGTGCCATCAGTGAACCCGACAGGGCCGCTTATGGCTACACCTTC
.	TRBV5-1	TRBJ2-7	.	CASSHLTGAGGTSYEQYF	TGCGCCAGCAGCCACCTGACAGGAGCGGGCGGCACCTCCTACGAGCAGTACTTC
.	TRBV19	TRBJ1-2	.	CASSSPGTIRINYGYTF	TGTGCCAGTAGTAGCCCCGGGACAATAAGGATTAACTATGGCTACACCTTC
.	TRBV10-3	TRBJ1-5	.	CAISAGVANQPQHF	TGTGCCATCAGTGCCGGGGTTGCCAATCAGCCCCAGCATTTT
.	TRBV20-1	TRBJ1-2	.	CSASLGSGYTF	TGCAGTGCTAGTTTAGGTTCTGGCTACACCTTC
.	TRBV12-3/TRBV12-4	TRBJ2-3	.	CASRIGTDTQYF	TGTGCCAGCCGGATAGGGACAGATACGCAGTATTTT
.	TRBV7-3	TRBJ2-6	.	CASRLGSGANVLTF	TGTGCCAGCAGGTTGGGATCTGGGGCCAACGTCCTGACTTTC
.	TRBV30	TRBJ2-7	TRBD1	CAWSVCGSIKLPTSGQVHYEQYF	TGTGCCTGGAGTGTATGTGGCTCAATCAAACTCCCCACATCGGGACAGGTGCACTACGAGCAGTACTTC
.	TRBV27	TRBJ1-4	.	CASSLTQGGEKLFF	TGTGCCAGCAGTTTAACCCAGGGTGGGGAAAAACTGTTTTTT
.	TRBV7-9	TRBJ2-7	TRBD2	CASSRMTSATYEQYF	TGTGCCAGCAGCCGGATGACTAGCGCGACCTACGAGCAGTACTTC
.	TRBV7-2	TRBJ1-1	.	CASGRGPATEAFF	TGTGCCAGCGGCAGGGGACCGGCCACTGAAGCTTTCTTT
.	TRBV19	TRBJ2-7	TRBD1	CASSISPGGPYEQYF	TGTGCCAGTAGTATCTCCCCAGGGGGTCCCTACGAGCAGTACTTC
.	TRBV27	TRBJ2-1	TRBD2	CASSRAGTSGHNEQFF	TGTGCCAGCAGTCGCGCCGGGACTAGCGGGCACAATGAGCAGTTCTTC
.	TRBV7-2	TRBJ1-2	.	CASSLVSGGNYGYTF	TGTGCCAGCAGCTTAGTATCAGGAGGCAACTATGGCTACACCTTC
.	TRBV28	TRBJ1-2	.	CASSLFGGGYTF	TGTGCCAGCAGTTTATTCGGGGGAGGCTACACCTTC
once	TRBV27	TRBJ1-1	.	CASSLSPPGVMAFF	TGTGCCAGCAGTTTATCGCCGCCTGGAGTCATGGCTTTCTTT
.	TRBV6-4	TRBJ1-2	.	CASRIRAESRGGYTF	TGTGCCAGCAGGATTCGAGCCGAGTCCCGGGGTGGCTACACCTTC
.	TRBV30	TRBJ2-2	.	CAWSVRPSGELFF	TGTGCCTGGAGTGTTCGTCCTTCCGGGGAGCTGTTTTTT
.	TRBV28	TRBJ2-1	.	CASTLPGPTGEQFF	TGTGCCAGCACTCTGCCAGGGCCGACGGGTGAGCAGTTCTTC
.	TRBV10-3	TRBJ1-4	.	CAISESTQNEKLFF	TGTGCCATCAGTGAGTCGACACAAAATGAAAAACTGTTTTTT
.	TRBV9	TRBJ1-1	.	CASSVGGSMNTEAFF	TGTGCCAGCAGCGTAGGGGGGTCGATGAACACTGAAGCTTTCTTT
once	TRBV7-2	TRBJ2-7	.	CASNSGRQREQYF	TGTGCCAGCAACTCAGGGAGGCAGCGCGAGCAGTACTTC
once	TRBV28	TRBJ1-1	.	CASSQPRNTEAFF	TGTGCCAGCAGTCAGCCGCGGAACACTGAAGCTTTCTTT
.	TRBV18	TRBJ2-7	TRBD2	CASRQTSGSSEQYF	TGTGCCAGTCGCCAGACTAGCGGGAGTTCCGAGCAGTACTTC
.	TRBV12-3/TRBV12-4	TRBJ1-2	.	CASSLDGIYGYTF	TGTGCCAGCAGTTTAGACGGAATCTATGGCTACACCTTC
.	TRBV19	TRBJ2-7	.	CASSMDVSSSYEQYF	TGTGCCAGTAGTATGGACGTGAGTAGCTCCTACGAGCAGTACTTC
.	TRBV24-1	TRBJ1-2	TRBD1	CATSPGQGLNYGYTF	TGTGCCACCAGTCCTGGACAGGGGTTGAACTATGGCTACACCTTC
.	TRBV2	TRBJ1-5	TRBD1	CASSQGVTSNQPQHF	TGTGCCAGCTCGCAGGGGGTGACGAGCAATCAGCCCCAGCATTTT
.	TRBV18	TRBJ2-2	TRBD2	CASSTTGTSVSTGELFF	TGTGCCAGCTCAACAACCGGGACTAGCGTGTCTACCGGGGAGCTGTTTTTT
.	TRBV9	TRBJ2-5	TRBD2	CASSARVAGARGTQYF	TGTGCCAGCAGCGCTAGGGTAGCGGGGGCCCGAGGGACCCAGTACTTC
few	TRBV2	TRBJ1-1	.	CASSDGRNTEAFF	TGTGCCAGCAGTGACGGCAGGAACACTGAAGCTTTCTTT
.	TRBV19	TRBJ2-4	TRBD2	CASRAGDLIQYF	TGTGCCAGTAGGGCGGGGGACCTCATTCAGTACTTC
.	TRBV19	TRBJ1-1	.	CASSIDGPGGGAEAFF	TGTGCCAGTAGTATAGATGGTCCCGGTGGGGGGGCTGAAGCTTTCTTT
.	TRBV28	TRBJ2-7	TRBD1	CASRVQGGGTYEQYF	TGTGCCAGCAGGGTACAGGGGGGTGGGACCTACGAGCAGTACTTC
.	TRBV19	TRBJ1-5	.	CASSIQGRTNQPQHF	TGTGCCAGTAGTATACAGGGAAGGACAAATCAGCCCCAGCATTTT
.	TRBV30	TRBJ2-4	TRBD1	CAWSGTGAKNIQYF	TGTGCCTGGAGTGGGACAGGAGCCAAAAACATTCAGTACTTC
.	TRBV18	TRBJ1-1	.	CASSPGSGGYTEAFF	TGTGCCAGCTCACCGGGTTCCGGGGGCTACACTGAAGCTTTCTTT
.	TRBV7-9	TRBJ1-2	.	CASSLDSGYGYTF	TGTGCCAGCAGCTTAGATTCGGGGTATGGCTACACCTTC
.	TRBV29-1	TRBJ2-1	TRBD1	CSVGTGGVYNEQFF	TGCAGCGTCGGTACAGGGGGAGTTTACAATGAGCAGTTCTTC
.	TRBV23-1	TRBJ1-5	TRBD1	CASSQSNPQDRGHHGCNQPQHF	TGCGCCAGCAGTCAATCGAACCCGCAGGACAGGGGGCATCATGGGTGCAATCAGCCCCAGCATTTT